This is a list of T cell receptor beta chains from one sample in a study of cytomegalovirus exposure and HLA in healthy donors. Method: immunoSEQ multiplex PCR; TCRdb's copy keeps in-frame clones and lacks some. This table holds about 190,000 clones, over 60% found once. The sequenced sample was PBMCs. The source is a middle-aged woman in good health and CMV-seronegative. Both conserved end residues are part of each CDR3. Each record gives: clone size, D gene, J gene, CDR3 length, V gene, CDR3 DNA, CDR3 protein. D genes are given only for firm matches. The size entry is marked missing in some rows and otherwise reads once, few, many or a size class.

clone_size: -; d_call: -; j_call: TRBJ1-1; cdr3_length: 15; v_call: TRBV27; cdr3_nt: TGTGCCAGCAGTCCCCGGGACAAGCAGAACACTGAAGCTTTCTTT; cdr3_aa: CASSPRDKQNTEAFF
clone_size: few; d_call: -; j_call: TRBJ1-2; cdr3_length: 13; v_call: TRBV29-1; cdr3_nt: TGCAGCGTTGGGGCAGGGAACAACTATGGCTACACCTTC; cdr3_aa: CSVGAGNNYGYTF
clone_size: -; d_call: -; j_call: TRBJ2-6; cdr3_length: 15; v_call: TRBV6-5; cdr3_nt: TGTGCCAGCAGTTACTTTCCAGGCGGGGCCAACGTCCTGACTTTC; cdr3_aa: CASSYFPGGANVLTF
clone_size: few; d_call: TRBD2; j_call: TRBJ2-1; cdr3_length: 15; v_call: TRBV7-6; cdr3_nt: TGTGCCAGCAGCTTATCTAGCGGGAGTGGGAATGAGCAGTTCTTC; cdr3_aa: CASSLSSGSGNEQFF
clone_size: -; d_call: TRBD2; j_call: TRBJ2-3; cdr3_length: 13; v_call: TRBV6-1; cdr3_nt: TGTGCCAGCGGACTAGGCCACACAGATACGCAGTATTTT; cdr3_aa: CASGLGHTDTQYF
clone_size: once; d_call: -; j_call: TRBJ1-4; cdr3_length: 13; v_call: TRBV5-8; cdr3_nt: TGTGCCAGCAGAGGGCAGGGATATGAAAAACTGTTTTTT; cdr3_aa: CASRGQGYEKLFF
clone_size: -; d_call: TRBD2; j_call: TRBJ2-3; cdr3_length: 15; v_call: TRBV5-1; cdr3_nt: TGCGCCAGCGCTGCGGCGGGAGGGTCCACAGATACGCAGTATTTT; cdr3_aa: CASAAAGGSTDTQYF
clone_size: -; d_call: -; j_call: TRBJ2-5; cdr3_length: 14; v_call: TRBV27; cdr3_nt: TGTGCCAGCAGTTCCGCCAGCAGGGGAAGGACCCAGTACTTC; cdr3_aa: CASSSASRGRTQYF
clone_size: -; d_call: -; j_call: TRBJ1-2; cdr3_length: 13; v_call: TRBV30; cdr3_nt: TGTGCCTGTCCCAGGGGAATAGCCTATGGCTACACCTTC; cdr3_aa: CACPRGIAYGYTF
clone_size: few; d_call: -; j_call: TRBJ2-1; cdr3_length: 16; v_call: TRBV11-2; cdr3_nt: TGTGCCAGCAGCTTCGGGGGGCCCCCTTCCTACAATGAGCAGTTCTTC; cdr3_aa: CASSFGGPPSYNEQFF
clone_size: -; d_call: -; j_call: TRBJ1-1; cdr3_length: 14; v_call: TRBV28; cdr3_nt: TGTGCCAGCAGGCTGCCGGGGTTGAACACTGAAGCTTTCTTT; cdr3_aa: CASRLPGLNTEAFF
clone_size: -; d_call: TRBD2; j_call: TRBJ2-3; cdr3_length: 16; v_call: TRBV4-3; cdr3_nt: TGCGCCAGCAGCCAAGATCGAGCGGGAGGAAAGGATACGCAGTATTTT; cdr3_aa: CASSQDRAGGKDTQYF
clone_size: -; d_call: TRBD2; j_call: TRBJ2-7; cdr3_length: 16; v_call: TRBV5-4; cdr3_nt: TGTGCCAGCAGCGCCTCAGGTGGGGGACTAATCTACGAGCAGTACTTC; cdr3_aa: CASSASGGGLIYEQYF
clone_size: -; d_call: TRBD2; j_call: TRBJ2-7; cdr3_length: 15; v_call: TRBV11-1; cdr3_nt: TGTGCCAGCAGCTTAGAAGCGGGAGGGCCCAACGAGCAGTACTTC; cdr3_aa: CASSLEAGGPNEQYF
clone_size: -; d_call: TRBD2; j_call: TRBJ2-1; cdr3_length: 14; v_call: TRBV5-1; cdr3_nt: TGCGCCAGCAGCCTGGGTCGTGAGCGGGGTGAGCAGTTCTTC; cdr3_aa: CASSLGRERGEQFF
clone_size: -; d_call: -; j_call: TRBJ2-2; cdr3_length: 12; v_call: TRBV5-4; cdr3_nt: TGTGCCAGCAGCTTGCTAGAAGGAGGCCCCCATTTT; cdr3_aa: CASSLLEGGPHF
clone_size: -; d_call: -; j_call: TRBJ1-1; cdr3_length: 14; v_call: TRBV4-1; cdr3_nt: TGCGCCAGCAGCCACGAACCCTCGGGCACTGAAGCTTTCTTT; cdr3_aa: CASSHEPSGTEAFF
clone_size: few; d_call: -; j_call: TRBJ2-7; cdr3_length: 16; v_call: TRBV6-6; cdr3_nt: TGTGCCAGCAGTTCACCCCGTGGCGGGGAACTTGATGAGCAGTACTTC; cdr3_aa: CASSSPRGGELDEQYF
clone_size: -; d_call: TRBD1; j_call: TRBJ1-4; cdr3_length: 15; v_call: TRBV28; cdr3_nt: TGTGCCAGCAGCAGCAGGACAGGGTACGGGGAAAAACTGTTTTTT; cdr3_aa: CASSSRTGYGEKLFF
clone_size: -; d_call: -; j_call: TRBJ1-1; cdr3_length: 13; v_call: TRBV7-7; cdr3_nt: TGTGCCAGCAGCCCACAGGGATTCACTGAAGCTTTCTTT; cdr3_aa: CASSPQGFTEAFF
clone_size: -; d_call: TRBD2; j_call: TRBJ2-2; cdr3_length: 17; v_call: TRBV11-3; cdr3_nt: TGTGCCAGCAGCTTTTTATTTCCTAGCGGGAGAGGCGGGGAGCTGTTTTTT; cdr3_aa: CASSFLFPSGRGGELFF
clone_size: -; d_call: TRBD1; j_call: TRBJ1-5; cdr3_length: 14; v_call: TRBV5-8; cdr3_nt: TGTGCCAGCACCCTGGACAGGGGGCTTCAGCCCCAGCATTTT; cdr3_aa: CASTLDRGLQPQHF
clone_size: -; d_call: -; j_call: TRBJ1-5; cdr3_length: 13; v_call: TRBV7-2; cdr3_nt: TGTGCCAGCAGCTCACATCAGAATCAGCCCCAGCATTTT; cdr3_aa: CASSSHQNQPQHF
clone_size: -; d_call: TRBD1; j_call: TRBJ2-3; cdr3_length: 16; v_call: TRBV9; cdr3_nt: TGTGCCAGCAGCGCGCCGGGACAGGGGTTTCCAGATACGCAGTATTTT; cdr3_aa: CASSAPGQGFPDTQYF
clone_size: -; d_call: TRBD2; j_call: TRBJ2-3; cdr3_length: 16; v_call: TRBV9; cdr3_nt: TGTGCCAGCAGCCAAAGACTAGCGGGGACCACAGATACGCAGTATTTT; cdr3_aa: CASSQRLAGTTDTQYF
clone_size: -; d_call: -; j_call: TRBJ2-1; cdr3_length: 14; v_call: TRBV5-6; cdr3_nt: TGTGCCAGCAGCTTCCCGAGGAAACGCAATGAGCAGTTCTTC; cdr3_aa: CASSFPRKRNEQFF
clone_size: few; d_call: -; j_call: TRBJ1-1; cdr3_length: 13; v_call: TRBV5-5; cdr3_nt: TGTGCCAGCAGCTTTCCTTCAGGGGAGAAAGCTTTCTTT; cdr3_aa: CASSFPSGEKAFF
clone_size: -; d_call: TRBD2; j_call: TRBJ2-5; cdr3_length: 14; v_call: TRBV6-1; cdr3_nt: TGTGCCAGCACCGGGGGGAGGCACCCAATGACCCAGTACTTC; cdr3_aa: CASTGGRHPMTQYF
clone_size: -; d_call: -; j_call: TRBJ1-2; cdr3_length: 16; v_call: TRBV5-1; cdr3_nt: TGCGCCAGCAGCCCCGGGGTAGCGGGACTTTACTATGGCTACACCTTC; cdr3_aa: CASSPGVAGLYYGYTF
clone_size: few; d_call: TRBD2; j_call: TRBJ2-1; cdr3_length: 14; v_call: TRBV2; cdr3_nt: TGTGCCAGCAATTTGGGAGGGAATAACAATGAGCAGTTCTTC; cdr3_aa: CASNLGGNNNEQFF
clone_size: -; d_call: TRBD1; j_call: TRBJ1-2; cdr3_length: 15; v_call: TRBV18; cdr3_nt: TGTGCCAGCTCACCACCGTCCGGGACAGCATATGGCTACACCTTC; cdr3_aa: CASSPPSGTAYGYTF
clone_size: once; d_call: -; j_call: TRBJ2-2; cdr3_length: 15; v_call: TRBV18; cdr3_nt: TGTGCCAGCTCTTTCCCGGGAACGAACACCGGGGAGCTGTTTTTT; cdr3_aa: CASSFPGTNTGELFF
clone_size: -; d_call: TRBD1; j_call: TRBJ1-1; cdr3_length: 13; v_call: TRBV7-2; cdr3_nt: TGTGCCAGCAGCTTATACAGGGGCACTGAAGCTTTCTTT; cdr3_aa: CASSLYRGTEAFF
clone_size: -; d_call: -; j_call: TRBJ2-5; cdr3_length: 14; v_call: TRBV7-9; cdr3_nt: TGTGCCAGCAGCTTAGCCCACACGTCTGAGACCCAGTACTTC; cdr3_aa: CASSLAHTSETQYF
clone_size: -; d_call: -; j_call: TRBJ2-1; cdr3_length: 14; v_call: TRBV14; cdr3_nt: TGTGCCAGCAGCCCAAGGGACAACTACAATGAGCAGTTCTTC; cdr3_aa: CASSPRDNYNEQFF
clone_size: -; d_call: TRBD1; j_call: TRBJ1-1; cdr3_length: 13; v_call: TRBV7-3; cdr3_nt: TGTGCCAGCAGCTTCCAGGGGGGCACTGAAGCTTTCTTT; cdr3_aa: CASSFQGGTEAFF